Below, one T cell receptor beta chain is given with its context. Its antigen is undetermined. Germline CDR1 reads LGHNT; CDR2 reads FRNRAP. The CDR3 spans 12 residues. Between the trimmed V and J ends, which lost 1 base and 7 bases, there was a span of 5 bases. This entry comes from a study of T cell clonotyping in hematopoietic cell transplantation. Study background: Recipients' pretransplant samples followed cytoreduction.

Here immunoSEQ multiplex PCR was the method, and the copy in TCRdb shows in-frame clones only, minus some. The sample yields some 76,000 clones, 90% to 97% seen once. Specified time point: recipient sample about 28 days before transplant, after cytoreduction. Blood collection times were about day -28 and days 30, 100, 180 posttransplant. General observations from the study: Few recipient clonotypes overlapped donors; over 95% were de novo at given depth.

The chain couples TRBV12-5 to TRBJ1-3; unclear D gene. This sequence was found in a woman aged 45-65 years with acute myeloid leukemia. Some clones in this sample may be carry-over from other donors' samples. The material was peripheral blood mononuclear cells, obtained before stem cell transplant. The CDR3 here is CASGLDPNTIYF. CDR3 sequence (DNA): TGTGCTAGTGGTTTGGATCCCAACACCATATATTTT. Based on the CDR3 plus reference TRBV12-5 and TRBJ1-3, the full variable domain is DARVTQTPRHKVTEMGQEVTMRCQPILGHNTVFWYRQTMMQGLELLAYFRNRAPLDDSGMPKDRFSAEMPDATLATLKIQPSEPRDSAVYFCASGLDPNTIYFGEGSWLTVV.